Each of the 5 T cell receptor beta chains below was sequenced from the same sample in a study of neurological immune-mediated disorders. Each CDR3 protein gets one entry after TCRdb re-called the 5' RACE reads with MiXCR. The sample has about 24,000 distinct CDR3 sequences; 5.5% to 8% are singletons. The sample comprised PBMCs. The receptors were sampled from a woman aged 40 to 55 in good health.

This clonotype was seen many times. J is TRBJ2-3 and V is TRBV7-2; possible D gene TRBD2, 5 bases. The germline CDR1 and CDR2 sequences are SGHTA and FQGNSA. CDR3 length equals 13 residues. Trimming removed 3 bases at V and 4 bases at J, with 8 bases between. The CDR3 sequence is CASSFRGADTQYF. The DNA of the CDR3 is TGTGCCAGCAGCTTTCGGGGTGCAGATACGCAGTATTTT.

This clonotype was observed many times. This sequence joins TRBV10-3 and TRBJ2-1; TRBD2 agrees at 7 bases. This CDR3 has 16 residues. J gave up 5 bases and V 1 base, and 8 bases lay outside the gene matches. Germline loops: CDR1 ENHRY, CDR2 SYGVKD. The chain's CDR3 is CAISELAGLVHNEQFF. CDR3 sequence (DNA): TGTGCCATCAGTGAGTTGGCCGGACTAGTTCACAATGAGCAGTTCTTC.

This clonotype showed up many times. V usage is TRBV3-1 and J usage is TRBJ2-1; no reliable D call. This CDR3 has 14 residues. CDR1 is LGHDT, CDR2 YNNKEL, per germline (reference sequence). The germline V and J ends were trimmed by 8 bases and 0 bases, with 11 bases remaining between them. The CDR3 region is CASRSSSSYNEQFF. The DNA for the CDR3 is TGTGCCAGCCGGAGTTCGAGCTCCTACAATGAGCAGTTCTTC.

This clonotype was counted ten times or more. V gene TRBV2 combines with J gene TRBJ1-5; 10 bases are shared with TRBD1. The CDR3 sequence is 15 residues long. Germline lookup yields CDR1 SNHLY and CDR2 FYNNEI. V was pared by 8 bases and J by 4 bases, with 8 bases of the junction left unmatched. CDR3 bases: TGTGCCAGCCGATTCGACAGGGGGCGGAATCAGCCCCAGCATTTT. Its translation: CASRFDRGRNQPQHF.

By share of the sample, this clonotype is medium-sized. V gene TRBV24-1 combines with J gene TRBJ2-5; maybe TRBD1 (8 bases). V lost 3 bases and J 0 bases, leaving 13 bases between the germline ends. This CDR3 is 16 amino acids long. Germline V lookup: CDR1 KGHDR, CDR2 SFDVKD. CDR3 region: CATSDDRGGDQETQYF. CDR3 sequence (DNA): TGTGCCACCAGTGATGACAGGGGAGGGGACCAAGAGACCCAGTACTTC.